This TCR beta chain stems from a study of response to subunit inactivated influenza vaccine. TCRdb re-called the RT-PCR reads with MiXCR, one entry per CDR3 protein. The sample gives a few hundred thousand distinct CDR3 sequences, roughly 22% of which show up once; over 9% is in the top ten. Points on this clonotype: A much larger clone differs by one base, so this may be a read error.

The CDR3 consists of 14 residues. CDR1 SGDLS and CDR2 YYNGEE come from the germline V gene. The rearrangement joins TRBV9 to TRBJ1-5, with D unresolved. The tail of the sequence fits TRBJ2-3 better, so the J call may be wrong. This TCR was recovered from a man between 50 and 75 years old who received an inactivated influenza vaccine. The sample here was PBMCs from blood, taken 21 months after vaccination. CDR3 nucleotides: TGTGCCAGCAGGGATGGATGGAGCAATCAGCCCCAGTATTTT. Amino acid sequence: CASRDGWSNQPQYF.